These T cell receptor beta chains were read from a single sample in a study of cytomegalovirus exposure and HLA in healthy donors. The table came from immunoSEQ multiplex PCR; TCRdb's copy has only in-frame clones and leaves some out. The profile shows about 110,000 clones, more than 75% of them singletons. Source material: PBMCs. The receptors shown here come from a woman in her twenties or thirties in good health and CMV-seropositive. CDR3s include the opening cysteine and the closing phenylalanine or tryptophan. The D gene is left open where the match is weak. Some rows mark clone size as missing; the rest say once, few, many or name a class of expanded clone.

TRBJ2-7 | - | once | TRBV6-1 | TGTGCCAGCAGGCAGACGACAGGTACAAAGTACTTC | CASRQTTGTKYF
TRBJ2-2 | TRBD2 | - | TRBV7-2 | TGTGCCAGCAGCTTAGCTCTGGCGGGAGTTCGCACCGGGGAGCTGTTTTTT | CASSLALAGVRTGELFF
TRBJ1-2 | - | - | TRBV30 | TGTGCCTGGAGCGGAGCAGGGAATAACTATGGCTACACCTTC | CAWSGAGNNYGYTF
TRBJ2-3 | - | - | TRBV4-3 | TGCGCCAGCAGCCAAGAACTAGCTGGTTTCCCAGATACGCAGTATTTT | CASSQELAGFPDTQYF
TRBJ1-5 | TRBD1 | few | TRBV18 | TGTGCCAGCTCACTTACAGGGGGCGGTCAGCCCCAGCATTTT | CASSLTGGGQPQHF
TRBJ2-3 | - | - | TRBV11-2 | TGTGCCAGCAGCTTAGGGAGGGATACGCAGTATTTT | CASSLGRDTQYF
TRBJ1-1 | TRBD1 | - | TRBV29-1 | TGCAGCGTCAGATACAGGGGGGAAAAAGCTTTCTTT | CSVRYRGEKAFF
TRBJ2-1 | - | - | TRBV9 | TGTGCCAGCAGCTTCCCGGGCGGGGACCAAAGCTCCTACAATGAGCAGTTCTTC | CASSFPGGDQSSYNEQFF
TRBJ2-3 | - | once | TRBV7-3 | TGTGCCAGCAGCTCCCGAGCATACACAGATACGCAGTATTTT | CASSSRAYTDTQYF
TRBJ2-5 | - | - | TRBV5-1 | TGCGCCAGCAGCGTGGGAGTCCAAGAGACCCAGTACTTC | CASSVGVQETQYF
TRBJ2-7 | TRBD2 | - | TRBV5-3 | TGTGCCAGGACTAGCGGGGGCACCTCCTACGAGCAGTACTTC | CARTSGGTSYEQYF
TRBJ1-1 | TRBD1 | - | TRBV19 | TGTGCCAGTCGAGGACAGGGGAACACTGAAGCTTTCTTT | CASRGQGNTEAFF
TRBJ1-5 | - | - | TRBV4-3 | TGCGCCAGCAGCCAAGATTGGGCAGGGAGGCAGCCCCAGCATTTT | CASSQDWAGRQPQHF
TRBJ1-1 | - | - | TRBV7-2 | TGTGCCAGCAGCTTAGCTTCGACAGTCACTGAAGCTTTCTTT | CASSLASTVTEAFF
TRBJ2-7 | - | - | TRBV30 | TGTGCCTGGAGTAATAGCCTCTCCGGCGAGCAGTACTTC | CAWSNSLSGEQYF
TRBJ2-7 | TRBD1 | - | TRBV5-1 | TGCGCCAGCAGCCCGCGTAGGGACAGCACCTACGAGCAGTACTTC | CASSPRRDSTYEQYF
TRBJ2-5 | - | - | TRBV28 | TGTGCCAGCAGTTTCAATTACCAAGAGACCCAGTACTTC | CASSFNYQETQYF
TRBJ1-4 | - | - | TRBV4-1 | TGCGCCAGCAGCCAGGAGGGGGGGACTAATGAAAAACTGTTTTTT | CASSQEGGTNEKLFF
TRBJ1-1 | - | - | TRBV10-3 | TGTGCCGCAAGACAGGAGCCAGAATCTGAAGCTTTCTTT | CAARQEPESEAFF
TRBJ2-1 | TRBD2 | - | TRBV7-9 | TGTGCCAGCAGACTAGCGGGAGGGAATTACAATGAGCAGTTCTTC | CASRLAGGNYNEQFF
TRBJ2-1 | - | - | TRBV2 | TGTGCCAGCAAGCTCCATGCTACTGGACTGAAAGGATACAATGAGCAGTTCTTC | CASKLHATGLKGYNEQFF
TRBJ1-5 | - | - | TRBV6-6 | TGTGCCAGCAATGGACTCGTCGGCAATCAGCCCCAGCATTTT | CASNGLVGNQPQHF
TRBJ2-3 | - | - | TRBV7-3 | TGTGCCAGCAGCTTATTAGGGGGGGTACAGGATACGCAGTATTTT | CASSLLGGVQDTQYF
TRBJ1-5 | - | few | TRBV6-1 | TGTGCCAGCATGGTATCCGCAGGTCCCCAGCATTTT | CASMVSAGPQHF
TRBJ1-2 | TRBD1 | - | TRBV5-4 | TGTGCCAGCAGCTCCGTACAGGGGGCGCGAGGCTACACCTTC | CASSSVQGARGYTF
TRBJ1-1 | TRBD1 | - | TRBV6-1 | TGTGCCAGCAGGAAAGCCACACAGGGGAGAGCTTTCTTT | CASRKATQGRAFF
TRBJ1-6 | - | - | TRBV7-2 | TGTGCCAGCAGCTTCGGCAGGGGTGATTCACCCCTCCACTTT | CASSFGRGDSPLHF
TRBJ2-5 | - | - | TRBV28 | TGTGCCAGCGGGGGGACGACTGGGGTTAGAGAGACCCAGTACTTC | CASGGTTGVRETQYF
TRBJ2-7 | - | - | TRBV6-6 | TGTGCCAGCAGTTACTCGATGGCTAGCTACGAGCAGTACTTC | CASSYSMASYEQYF
TRBJ2-7 | TRBD2 | - | TRBV19 | TGTGCCAGTAGATGGACTAGCGGGGGCTCCTACGAGCAGTACTTC | CASRWTSGGSYEQYF
TRBJ1-1 | TRBD1 | - | TRBV6-6 | TGTGCCAGCAGATATAACAGGGGGCAATCTTCTGGAGCTTTCTTT | CASRYNRGQSSGAFF
TRBJ2-1 | TRBD1 | - | TRBV5-6 | TGTGCCAGCAGCTTGGGACAGGGTAACAATGAGCAGTTCTTC | CASSLGQGNNEQFF
TRBJ1-1 | TRBD1 | - | TRBV30 | TGTGCCTGGGGCAGGGGGACTGAAGCTTTCTTT | CAWGRGTEAFF
TRBJ1-2 | - | - | TRBV19 | TGTGCCAGTAGTATTCTTTCCGGGATCGGCGGCTACACCTTC | CASSILSGIGGYTF